The TCR beta chain described here comes from a study of technical replicates of blood from several donors. TCRdb's copy holds only in-frame clones and misses some; the assay was immunoSEQ multiplex PCR. The sample lists 60,000 to 65,000 clones, 70% to 90% occurring once. The V and J ends lost 5 bases and 2 bases, in that order; junction bases with no gene match: 7. This CDR3 has 16 residues. Germline lookup yields CDR1 SGHTA and CDR2 FQGNSA. The source of this sequence is a human donor in good health. Some clones in this sample may be carry-over from other donors' samples. This sequence joins TRBV7-2 and TRBJ2-5; TRBD2 aligns across 11 bases. Sequenced material: PBMCs. The CDR3 DNA reads TGTGCCAGCAGCCCCGGGGTAGCGGGGGGGCAAGAGACCCAGTACTTC. It codes for CASSPGVAGGQETQYF.